This TCR beta chain was found in a study of T cell changes during pregnancy in multiple sclerosis. Repertoires were generated with immunoSEQ multiplex PCR, while TCRdb's copy carries only in-frame clones and drops some. The data contain about 39,000 clones, around 93% of them singletons. This clone was picked up one time. The germline gives CDR1 MNHEY, CDR2 SVGAGI. The CDR3 is 12 amino acids. With 6 bases removed from V and 7 bases from J, the gap between germline ends came to 10 bases. The chain combines TRBV6-5 with TRBJ2-1, with D perhaps matching TRBD2 (5 bases). The sequencing here drew on CD4+ T cells from peripheral blood mononuclear cells, taken after pregnancy. The TCR comes from a female donor with multiple sclerosis, enrolled in a pregnancy study. For the CDR3, the DNA is TGTGCCAGCAGCCCCGTAGCGAATGAGCAGTTCTTC. Encoded protein: CASSPVANEQFF.